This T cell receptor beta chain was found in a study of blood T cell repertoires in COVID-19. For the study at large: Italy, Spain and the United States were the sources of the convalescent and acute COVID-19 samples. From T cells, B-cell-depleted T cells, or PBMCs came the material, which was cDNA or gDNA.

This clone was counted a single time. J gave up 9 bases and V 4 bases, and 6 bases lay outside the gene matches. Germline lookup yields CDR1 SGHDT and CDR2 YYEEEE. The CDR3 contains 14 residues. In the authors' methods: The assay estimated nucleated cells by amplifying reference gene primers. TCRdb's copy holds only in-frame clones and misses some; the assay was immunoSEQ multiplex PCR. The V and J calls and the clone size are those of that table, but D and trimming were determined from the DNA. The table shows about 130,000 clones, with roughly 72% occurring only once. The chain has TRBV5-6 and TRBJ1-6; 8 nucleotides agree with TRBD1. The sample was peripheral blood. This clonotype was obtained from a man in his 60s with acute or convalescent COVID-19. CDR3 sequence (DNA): TGTGCCAGCAGCCGACAGGGGCCGGGTTCACCCCTCCACTTT. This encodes CASSRQGPGSPLHF. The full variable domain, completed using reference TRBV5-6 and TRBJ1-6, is DAGVTQSPTHLIKTRGQQVTLRCSPKSGHDTVSWYQQALGQGPQFIFQYYEEEERQRGNFPDRFSGHQFPNYSSELNVNALLLGDSALYLCASSRQGPGSPLHFGNGTRLTVT.